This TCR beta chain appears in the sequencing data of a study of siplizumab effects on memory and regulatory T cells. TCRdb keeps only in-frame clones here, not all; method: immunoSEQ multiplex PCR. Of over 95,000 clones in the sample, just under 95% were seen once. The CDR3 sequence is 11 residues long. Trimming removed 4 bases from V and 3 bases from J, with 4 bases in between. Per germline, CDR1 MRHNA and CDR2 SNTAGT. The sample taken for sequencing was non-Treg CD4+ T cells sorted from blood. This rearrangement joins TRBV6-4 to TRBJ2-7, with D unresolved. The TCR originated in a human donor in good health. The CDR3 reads CASSGLYEQYF. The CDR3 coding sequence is TGTGCCAGCAGTGGGCTCTACGAGCAGTACTTC.